Below are 13 T cell receptor beta chains sequenced from a single sample in a study of shared clonotypes between healthy human individuals. The protocol was immunoSEQ multiplex PCR, while the TCRdb copy is restricted to in-frame clones and leaves out a portion. This table has 190,000 or so clones, approximately 62% appearing once. Specimen: memory CD4+ T cells sorted from blood. The sample's subset: CD45RA-negative fraction. The receptor source for this set is a man aged 25 to 40 in good health.

Written as DNA, the CDR3 is TGTGCCAGCAGCCAAGCCTTGGGCGCAGATACGCAGTATTTT. This sequence encodes CASSQALGADTQYF. The chain carries TRBV7-3 and TRBJ2-3; D remains ambiguous. Trimming stripped 5 bases from V and 4 bases from J, with 13 bases between. CDR3 length: 14 residues. The V gene's germline CDR1 is SGHTA and CDR2 FQGTGA.

For the CDR3, the DNA is TGTGCCTGGAGTGTACGGACAGGGGATGCAGATACGCAGTATTTT. Its protein product is CAWSVRTGDADTQYF. This chain connects TRBV30 to TRBJ2-3; TRBD1 aligns across 9 bases. J lost 4 bases, V lost 0 bases, and 5 bases had no gene match. Per germline, CDR1 GTSNPN and CDR2 SVGIG (reference sequence). This CDR3 has 15 residues.

This clone was seen only a few times. The chain is built from TRBV19 and TRBJ1-2, with D uncertain. From germline, CDR1 is LNHDA and CDR2 SQIVND (reference sequence). Trimming took off 3 bases at V and 4 bases at J, with 15 bases between the two ends. The CDR3 spans 15 residues. Here the CDR3 DNA reads TGTGCCAGTAGTATCTCGCGGGGTTCCGGCTATGGCTACACCTTC. Amino acids: CASSISRGSGYGYTF.

The chain combines TRBV18 with TRBJ2-1, with TRBD2 as a possible D gene (6 bases). V lost 6 bases to trimming and J lost 6 bases, with 18 bases between them. CDR3 length: 15 residues. CDR1 is KGHSH, CDR2 LQKENI, per germline. CDR3 DNA: TGTGCCAGCTCCCCCCGGGGTGGTAGCGGCAATGAGCAGTTCTTC. It is translated as CASSPRGGSGNEQFF. The full variable domain, its missing parts supplied by reference TRBV18 and TRBJ2-1, is NAGVMQNPRHLVRRRGQEARLRCSPMKGHSHVYWYRQLPEEGLKFMVYLQKENIIDESGMPKERFSAEFPKEGPSILRIQQVVRGDSAAYFCASSPRGGSGNEQFFGPGTRLTVL.

The gene calls are TRBV6-5 and TRBJ2-1; 7 positions agree with TRBD1. Trimming took 5 bases from V and 11 from J; bases not matched to a gene: 6. The length of the CDR3 is 12 residues. Germline CDR1 MNHEY, CDR2 SVGAGI. CDR3: CASSEYRGKQFF. The CDR3 region has the DNA TGTGCCAGCAGTGAATACAGGGGTAAGCAGTTCTTC.

This chain links TRBV21-1 with TRBJ2-4; the table's TRBD2 call for D was not verified on the DNA. TRBV21-1 represents a pseudogene. The CDR3 has 10 residues. CDR3 bases: TGTGCCAGCAGCGCACTGCCTGAGTACTTC. Its protein product is CASSALPEYF.

This clone was counted between two and nine times. The rearrangement uses TRBV5-1 and TRBJ1-1; 8 positions match TRBD1. CDR1 and CDR2 from the germline V gene are SGHRS and YFSETQ. Trimming at V came to 7 bases and at J to 6 bases, leaving 11 bases not matched to a gene. The CDR3 loop spans 14 amino acids. The CDR3 region is CASGGTGGSAEAFF. CDR3 DNA: TGCGCCAGCGGGGGGACAGGCGGGTCCGCTGAAGCTTTCTTT.

This clone has at least ten counts. The rearrangement links TRBV19 to TRBJ1-5; D possibly corresponds to TRBD1 (6 bases). Trimming pared 5 bases from V and 1 base from J, leaving 12 bases between. Germline V gives CDR1 LNHDA, CDR2 SQIVND (reference sequence). The CDR3 is 15 amino acids. CDR3 amino acids: CASSAYTGSNQPQHF. The CDR3 nucleotides read TGTGCCAGTAGTGCCTATACAGGGAGCAATCAGCCCCAGCATTTT.

This clone was seen many times. The chain carries TRBV27 and TRBJ1-2, with TRBD1 identical over 8 bases. The germline gives CDR1 MNHEY, CDR2 SMNVEV (reference sequence). CDR3 length equals 15 residues. V shed 3 bases, J shed 4 bases, and the junction held 7 bases outside the gene matches. CDR3 in amino acids: CASSFSDRVSYGYTF. The CDR3 nucleotides read TGTGCCAGCAGTTTCTCGGACAGGGTGTCCTATGGCTACACCTTC.

Worth noting for this clone: At one end, the junction sequence differs from germline, possibly due to a read error. This sequence joins TRBV7-7 and TRBJ2-7; 7 bases fit TRBD1. The CDR3 is 14 residues long. Germline values: CDR1 SSHAT, CDR2 FNYEAQ (reference sequence). For the CDR3, the DNA is TGTGCTAGCAGCTTAGGGCAGGGGGCCTACGAGCAGTACTTC. It codes for CASSLGQGAYEQYF.

The sample holds many counts of this clone. The genes are TRBV7-2 and TRBJ1-2; TRBD1 is a possible D gene (5 bases). With 5 bases removed from V and 7 bases from J, the gap between germline ends came to 17 bases. Germline lookup yields CDR1 SGHTA and CDR2 FQGNSA. The CDR3 sequence is 14 residues long. CDR3 DNA sequence: TGTGCCAGCAGCCCAAAGGTCGGGACGGCTGGCTACACCTTC. Residues: CASSPKVGTAGYTF. The full variable domain, rest sourced from reference TRBV7-2 and TRBJ1-2, is GAGVSQSPSNKVTEKGKDVELRCDPISGHTALYWYRQSLGQGLEFLIYFQGNSAPDKSGLPSDRFSAERTGGSVSTLTIQRTQQEDSAVYLCASSPKVGTAGYTFGSGTRLTVV.

The CDR3 here is CASSLGVSGVQETQYF. DNA of the CDR3: TGTGCCAGCAGCTTAGGAGTTAGCGGGGTTCAAGAGACCCAGTACTTC. The rearrangement joins TRBV7-6 to TRBJ2-5, with 8 positions matching TRBD2. CDR1 and CDR2 (germline): SGHVS, FNYEAQ. Unmatched junction bases numbered 6, after V lost 1 base and J lost 2 bases. CDR3 length: 16 amino acids.

This clone was seen a single time. The chain employs TRBV7-2 and TRBJ2-3; the D gene is possibly TRBD2 (6 bases). Germline CDR1 and CDR2: SGHTA and FQGNSA. The CDR3 totals 16 residues. Trimming pared 7 bases from V and 1 base from J, leaving 18 bases between. CDR3: CASTRDWAAGTDTQYF. The CDR3 DNA reads TGTGCCAGCACCCGGGACTGGGCTGCGGGCACAGATACGCAGTATTTT.